This T cell receptor (beta chain) derives from a study of T cells in Graves' hyperthyroidism and ophthalmopathy. What was amplified from RNA transcripts were TCR beta CDR3 regions. The HTBI primer set drove a first-round RT-PCR of the TCR CDR3. TCRdb reanalysed the multiplex PCR reads using MiXCR and keeps one entry per CDR3 protein. This sample has about 480,000 distinct CDR3 sequences, with roughly an eighth found just once. V was pared by 3 bases and J by 6 bases, with 2 bases of the junction left unmatched. Looked up from germline, CDR1 is SGDLS and CDR2 is YYNGEE. The CDR3 consists of 15 residues.

The sample taken for sequencing was blood. The sequence came from a woman between 18 and 30 years old with Graves' hyperthyroidism. J is TRBJ2-1 and V is TRBV9, with 14 bases lining up with TRBD2. CDR3 loop: CASSGGTSGSNEQFF. CDR3 nucleotides: TGTGCCAGCAGCGGTGGGACTAGCGGGAGCAATGAGCAGTTCTTC.